The 26 T cell receptor beta chains in this list originate from one sample, sequenced in a study of T cells in Graves' hyperthyroidism and ophthalmopathy (dated by TCRdb to about 2019). The library was made by multiplex PCR. The reads were generated on an Illumina HiSeq 2000. The TCR beta CDR3 regions were amplified from RNA transcripts. The first round of RT-PCR for the TCR CDR3 was performed with the HTBI primer set and the Qiagen OneStep RT-PCR kit. TCRdb reworked the public reads: Q25 trimming with fastp, MiXCR clone assembly, productive beta chains retained. Rows merge per CDR3 protein into single entries with the most common DNA and genes. For this sample the table gives approximately 400,000 distinct CDR3 sequences, of which approximately 17% were detected only once. The ten largest clones capture 40% of the sample. Sequencing was done on a sample of blood. The receptors here all came from a man between 18 and 29 years old with Graves' ophthalmopathy.

This clonotype came up many times. V is TRBV2 and J is TRBJ2-3, with D tentatively TRBD1 or TRBD2 (5 bases each). Trimming took off 1 base at V and 2 bases at J, with 16 bases between the two ends. The CDR3 is made up of 17 amino acids. Germline CDR1 SNHLY, CDR2 FYNNEI. The CDR3 DNA reads as TGTGCCAGCAGTGAAGACCGGGGCACCGCCAACACAGATACGCAGTATTTT. This sequence encodes CASSEDRGTANTDTQYF.

This clonotype has a count of ten or more. The CDR3 sequence: CASSLGTWGEKLFF. CDR3 sequence (DNA): TGTGCCAGCAGCTTAGGGACCTGGGGTGAAAAACTGTTTTTT. This chain links TRBV7-8 with TRBJ1-4; D not certain. The CDR3 totals 14 residues. The V and J ends lost 1 base and 7 bases respectively, with 10 bases between them. Germline CDR1 SGHVS, CDR2 FQNEAQ.

The rearrangement uses TRBV5-1 and TRBJ1-6; 7 bases align to TRBD1. The CDR3 length is 14 residues. Germline CDR1 and CDR2: SGHRS and YFSETQ. V was pared by 9 bases and J by 9 bases, with 12 bases of the junction left unmatched. CDR3 nucleotide sequence: TGCGCCACGTCCTCCGGGACAGATTTTTCACCCCTCCACTTT. It translates to CATSSGTDFSPLHF.

V and J are TRBV11-1 and TRBJ2-1; TRBD2 matches 14 bases. The CDR3 is 19 residues long. The V and J ends lost 0 bases and 8 bases, in that order; junction bases with no gene match: 12. Germline assignment: CDR1 SGHAT and CDR2 FQDESV (reference sequence). The CDR3 loop reads CASSLAGTSGSWSTDEQFF. For the CDR3, the DNA is TGTGCCAGCAGCTTAGCCGGGACTAGCGGGAGTTGGTCGACAGATGAGCAGTTCTTC.

This clonotype was seen many times. V is TRBV12-3 or TRBV12-4 and J is TRBJ1-1, with 12 bases lining up with TRBD1. The CDR3 sequence is 19 residues long. V shed 2 bases, J shed 1 base, and the junction held 11 bases outside the gene matches. The CDR3 region has the DNA TGTGCCAGCAGTTTAATCTTGGGACAGGGGGCTCGGAAGAACACTGAAGCTTTCTTT. It is translated as CASSLILGQGARKNTEAFF.

This clonotype has ten or more counts. The chain has TRBV5-6 and TRBJ1-2, with D unclear. The germline V gene has CDR1 SGHDT and CDR2 YYEEEE. The CDR3 is 14 residues long. Trimming left V 6 bases short and J 4 bases short, with 16 bases between. The CDR3 coding sequence is TGTGCCAGCAAGAAGGGCGTGTTAGGCTATGGCTACACCTTC. Protein: CASKKGVLGYGYTF.

This clonotype was seen a few times. The rearrangement links TRBV27 to TRBJ2-2, with a possible D match to TRBD2 (6 bases). CDR1 MNHEY and CDR2 SMNVEV come from the germline V gene (reference sequence). Trimming removed 6 bases from V and 0 bases from J, with 14 bases in between. CDR3 length: 16 residues. CDR3: CASSPPEGPNTGELFF. The CDR3, as DNA: TGTGCCAGCAGCCCCCCGGAGGGTCCGAACACCGGGGAGCTGTTTTTT.

The genes are TRBV19 and TRBJ1-5, with TRBD1 matching over 7 bases. CDR3 length: 16 residues. After removal of 7 bases from V and 3 bases from J, the junction contained 12 bases not matched to a gene. CDR1 and CDR2 (germline): LNHDA, SQIVND (reference sequence). CDR3 DNA sequence: TGTGCCAGTAAGAGTAAGGAAGGGGGCTACAATCAGCCCCAGCATTTT. Protein: CASKSKEGGYNQPQHF.

This clonotype appeared a few times. V and J are TRBV24-1 and TRBJ1-1; perhaps TRBD1 as D (5 bases). The CDR3 contains 14 residues. Deletions cut 3 bases from V and 1 base from J, with 8 bases between. Germline loops: CDR1 KGHDR, CDR2 SFDVKD. The CDR3 protein is CATSDGATNTEAFF. For the CDR3, the DNA is TGTGCCACCAGTGATGGGGCTACGAACACTGAAGCTTTCTTT.

This clonotype was picked up a small number of times. The junction differs from germline at one of its ends, possibly a read error. The chain joins TRBV20-1 to TRBJ2-7; possibly TRBD1 for D (6 bases). Germline lookup yields CDR1 DFQATT and CDR2 SNEGSKA (reference sequence). The CDR3 totals 13 residues. CDR3 residues: CSADRDTGYEQSF. CDR3 DNA sequence: TGCAGTGCGGACCGGGACACAGGCTACGAGCAGTCCTTC.

This chain links TRBV7-9 with TRBJ2-2; 8 positions match TRBD1. The CDR3 totals 16 residues. Germline V lookup: CDR1 SEHNR, CDR2 FQNEAQ (reference sequence). Trimming cost V 8 bases and J 5 bases; bases outside gene matches: 13. Here the CDR3 reads CASPATGVAITGELFF. CDR3 coding DNA: TGTGCCAGCCCTGCGACAGGGGTGGCTATAACCGGGGAGCTGTTTTTT.

This clonotype was picked up many times. The chain links TRBV5-1 to TRBJ2-3, with no clear D. In germline, CDR1 is SGHRS, CDR2 YFSETQ. The V and J ends lost 6 bases and 2 bases respectively, with 7 bases between them. The CDR3 length is 12 residues. Written as DNA, the CDR3 is TGCGCCAGCAAGGTGGACACAGATACGCAGTATTTT. This translates into CASKVDTDTQYF.

The chain uses TRBV20-1 and TRBJ1-2; D may be TRBD1 (5 bases). Germline V gene sequence: CDR1 DFQATT, CDR2 SNEGSKA (reference sequence). Trimming shortened V by 3 bases and J by 8 bases, and 16 bases separated the two germline ends. This CDR3 has 13 amino acids. CDR3 sequence: CSASVRGSRGYTF. DNA of the CDR3: TGCAGTGCTAGCGTGAGGGGCAGCCGCGGCTACACCTTC.

Many counts were recorded for this clonotype. The chain combines TRBV6-1 with TRBJ1-1; D is undetermined. The CDR3 runs to 16 residues. From germline, CDR1 is MNHNS and CDR2 SASEGT. The ends were cut back, 7 bases at V and 1 base at J, with 19 bases in the middle. CDR3 coding DNA: TGTGCCAGCACCAGGTTGGGTGGACGGAAGAACACTGAAGCTTTCTTT. It is translated as CASTRLGGRKNTEAFF.

J is TRBJ1-2 and V is TRBV5-1; TRBD1 might be the D (5 bases). CDR1 SGHRS and CDR2 YFSETQ come from the germline V gene. The CDR3 has 13 amino acids. The V and J ends lost 4 bases and 3 bases respectively, with 10 bases between them. CDR3 region: CASSPWGDYGYTF. The CDR3 DNA sequence: TGCGCCAGCAGCCCGTGGGGGGACTATGGCTACACCTTC.

The V gene is TRBV6-5, the J gene TRBJ2-7; 9 nucleotides agree with TRBD1. Germline V gene data show CDR1 as MNHEY and CDR2 as SVGAGI. V was pared by 0 bases and J by 5 bases, with 8 bases of the junction left unmatched. The CDR3 sequence is 16 residues long. CDR3 protein: CASSYSPGQGHHEQYF. For the CDR3, the DNA is TGTGCCAGCAGTTACTCACCGGGACAGGGTCACCACGAGCAGTACTTC.

This clonotype was counted ten times or more. The chain carries TRBV12-3 or TRBV12-4 and TRBJ1-1; D remains ambiguous. V was pared by 1 base and J by 6 bases, with 15 bases between. This CDR3 comprises 15 residues. CDR3: CASSLEPGRFAEAFF. The DNA for the CDR3 is TGTGCCAGCAGTTTAGAGCCGGGAAGGTTCGCTGAAGCTTTCTTT.

A few counts support this clonotype. The gene calls are TRBV4-1 and TRBJ2-7; D is possibly TRBD1 or TRBD2 (5 bases each). CDR1 MGHRA and CDR2 YSYEKL come from the germline V gene. Between the trimmed V and J ends, which lost 1 base and 0 bases, there was a span of 10 bases. The CDR3 contains 15 residues. Here the CDR3 DNA reads TGCGCCAGCAGCCAAGTACGGGGCAGCTCCTACGAGCAGTACTTC. Its translation: CASSQVRGSSYEQYF.

The chain links TRBV5-1 to TRBJ2-2, with a weak D call TRBD1 (5 bases). V was cut by 2 bases and J by 3 bases, with 17 bases left in between. CDR1 SGHRS and CDR2 YFSETQ come from the germline V gene. The CDR3 consists of 17 residues. The DNA of the CDR3 is TGCGCCAGCAGCTTTTCTCAGGGTGGGGTGGACACCGGGGAGCTGTTTTTT. The encoded protein is CASSFSQGGVDTGELFF.

This clonotype has a count of ten or more. This chain joins TRBV20-1 and TRBJ2-7; D is unclear. Trimming pared 0 bases from V and 4 bases from J, leaving 13 bases between. Germline V gene lookup returns CDR1 DFQATT and CDR2 SNEGSKA (reference sequence). The CDR3 length is 14 residues. As DNA, the CDR3 is TGCAGTGCTAGAGATCCCGGCAGGTCGTACGAGCAGTACTTC. Encoded protein: CSARDPGRSYEQYF.

This clonotype was detected only a few times. With a much larger clone just one base away, this may be a read error. The J gene is TRBJ2-6, the V gene TRBV28, with 8 bases that match TRBD1. Germline loops: CDR1 MDHEN, CDR2 SYDVKM. Trimming at V came to 5 bases and at J to 4 bases, leaving 10 bases not matched to a gene. The CDR3 has 17 residues. Written as DNA, the CDR3 is TGTGCCAGCAGTGGGGCGGACAGGGCATGGGGGGCCAACGTCCTGACTTTC. Translation: CASSGADRAWGANVLTF.

This clonotype was detected only a few times. CDR3 amino acids: CASSQDRSDSYGYTF. Here the CDR3 DNA reads TGCGCCAGCAGCCAAGATAGGTCGGACTCCTATGGCTACACCTTC. The chain couples TRBV4-1 to TRBJ1-2; D remains ambiguous. Germline V lookup: CDR1 MGHRA, CDR2 YSYEKL. Deletions cut 0 bases from V and 4 bases from J, with 12 bases between. The CDR3 consists of 15 residues.

This clonotype was seen at least ten times. The chain carries TRBV24-1 and TRBJ1-5; 9 positions match TRBD1. Losses at the gene ends were 4 bases for V and 6 bases for J; bases not matched to a gene: 9. The CDR3 spans 16 residues. Germline V CDR1 and CDR2: KGHDR, SFDVKD. The CDR3 reads CATSDSGTGSAQPQHF. The CDR3 bases are TGTGCCACCAGTGACTCCGGGACAGGGTCTGCTCAGCCCCAGCATTTT.

This chain links TRBV6-1 with TRBJ2-1, with 15 bases identical to TRBD2. This CDR3 comprises 19 residues. Looked up from germline, CDR1 is MNHNS and CDR2 is SASEGT. Trimming took 5 bases from V and 1 from J; bases not matched to a gene: 9. This CDR3 reads CASSWGLAGGVGSYNEQFF. The CDR3 coding sequence is TGTGCCAGCAGTTGGGGACTAGCGGGGGGTGTTGGGTCCTACAATGAGCAGTTCTTC.

V is TRBV19 and J is TRBJ1-1; D possibly corresponds to TRBD1 (5 bases). Germline values: CDR1 LNHDA, CDR2 SQIVND (reference sequence). The length of the CDR3 is 12 residues. The ends were cut back, 8 bases at V and 1 base at J, with 8 bases in the middle. The CDR3 DNA follows: TGTGCCAGTCAGGGTAGGAACACTGAAGCTTTCTTT. This sequence encodes CASQGRNTEAFF. The full variable domain, with the rest looked up from reference TRBV19 and TRBJ1-1, is DGGITQSPKYLFRKEGQNVTLSCEQNLNHDAMYWYRQDPGQGLRLIYYSQIVNDFQKGDIAEGYSVSREKKESFPLTVTSAQKNPTAFYLCASQGRNTEAFFGQGTRLTVV.

About this clonotype: With a much larger clone just one base away, this may be a read error. Since the CDR3 does not end with the conserved phenylalanine or tryptophan, this likely comes from a read error. V gene TRBV12-3 or TRBV12-4 combines with J gene TRBJ2-7; D is perhaps TRBD2 (7 bases). The CDR3 covers 13 residues. Trimming stripped 1 base from V and 7 bases from J, with 11 bases between. CDR3 nucleotides: TGTGCCAGCAGTTTAGACGGGGGGCAAGAGCAGTACCTC. The encoded protein is CASSLDGGQEQYL.